These 4 T cell receptor beta chains were sequenced from one sample in a study of neoadjuvant anti-PD-1 for oral cavity cancer. TCRdb's table, derived via immunoSEQ multiplex PCR, lists solely in-frame clones and lacks some. Altogether tens of thousands of clones are present, about 85% being singletons, with the ten largest covering roughly 3.5%. Stated time point: after neoadjuvant nivolumab, at surgical resection. The sequenced sample was PBMCs, obtained after nivolumab (anti-PD-1) treatment. The receptors were sampled from a person aged 40-85 years with oral cavity squamous cell carcinoma.

The CDR3 sequence is CASRLMGQAGGGYTF. DNA of the CDR3: TGTGCCAGCAGACTTATGGGACAGGCGGGCGGTGGCTACACCTTC. The V and J genes are TRBV27 and TRBJ1-2, with 8 bases matching TRBD1. CDR1 and CDR2 from the germline V gene are MNHEY and SMNVEV (reference sequence). This CDR3 region has 15 residues. The ends lost 6 bases at V and 7 bases at J; junction bases unmatched: 13.

Sample share makes this clone large. The chain is built from TRBV15 and TRBJ1-5; D not resolved. CDR3 size: 14 residues. Trimming removed 5 bases from V and 6 bases from J, with 14 bases in between. Per germline, CDR1 LNHNV and CDR2 YYDKDF (reference sequence). The CDR3 nucleotides read TGTGCCACCAGCGGATTACGGGATGGTCAGCCCCAGCATTTT. As protein: CATSGLRDGQPQHF.

This clone occurred a few times. The chain joins TRBV30 to TRBJ1-1; no reliable D call. This CDR3 has 11 residues. Germline CDR1 GTSNPN, CDR2 SVGIG (reference sequence). The V end lost 0 bases, the J end lost 5 bases, and 4 bases lay between the germline ends. This CDR3 is CAWSVQTEAFF. CDR3 sequence (DNA): TGTGCCTGGAGTGTTCAGACTGAAGCTTTCTTT.

The chain carries TRBV19 and TRBJ2-3, with D tentatively TRBD2 (6 bases). Germline V gene lookup returns CDR1 LNHDA and CDR2 SQIVND (reference sequence). V gave up 2 bases and J gave up 4 bases, with 10 bases separating them. The CDR3 has 14 residues. The CDR3: CASSIMRGSDTQYF. CDR3 sequence (DNA): TGTGCCAGTAGTATAATGCGGGGATCAGATACGCAGTATTTT.